The 27 T cell receptor beta chains listed next were all sequenced from one sample in a study of response to subunit inactivated influenza vaccine. TCRdb reprocessed the RT-PCR reads via MiXCR and lists one record per CDR3 protein. The data hold approximately 490,000 distinct CDR3 sequences, with approximately 6.9% observed a single time. The specimen comprised PBMCs from blood, sampled less than 30 months after vaccination. These receptors were taken from a man between 50 and 75 years old who received an inactivated influenza vaccine.

This clonotype was detected only a few times. The rearrangement joins TRBV30 to TRBJ2-1; D is perhaps TRBD1 or TRBD2 (5 bases each). Germline CDR1 GTSNPN, CDR2 SVGIG (reference sequence). The CDR3 spans 14 residues. V lost 5 bases, J lost 0 bases, and 11 bases lay in between. The CDR3 bases are TGTGCCTGGGTCCCAGGGAGCTCCTACAATGAGCAGTTCTTC. Translation gives CAWVPGSSYNEQFF.

The chain combines TRBV9 with TRBJ2-3, with 11 bases lining up with TRBD2. J lost 2 bases, V lost 0 bases, and 5 bases had no gene match. CDR3 length equals 17 residues. The germline gives CDR1 SGDLS, CDR2 YYNGEE. CDR3 in amino acids: CASSVGSSGGHTDTQYF. CDR3 sequence (DNA): TGTGCCAGCAGCGTAGGGTCTAGCGGGGGGCACACAGATACGCAGTATTTT.

The chain recombines TRBV29-1 with TRBJ2-7, with TRBD2 identical over 8 bases. CDR1 is SQVTM and CDR2 is ANQGSEA in the germline V gene. This CDR3 is built from 12 residues. J gave up 7 bases and V 4 bases, and 6 bases lay outside the gene matches. CDR3 nucleotide sequence: TGCAGCGTTGTATCGGGAGGGAGAGAGCAGTACTTC. This gives the protein CSVVSGGREQYF.

The V gene is TRBV6-5, the J gene TRBJ1-3, with D perhaps matching TRBD1 (5 bases). The CDR3 covers 15 residues. V was trimmed by 5 bases and J by 3 bases, leaving 14 bases between them. Germline CDR1 is MNHEY and CDR2 is SVGAGI. Here the CDR3 reads CASSHPGTVGNTIYF. The CDR3 bases are TGTGCCAGCAGTCACCCAGGGACGGTTGGAAACACCATATATTTT.

This clonotype was seen a few times. V gene TRBV9 combines with J gene TRBJ2-4, with 7 nucleotides matching TRBD1. The germline V gene encodes CDR1 SGDLS and CDR2 YYNGEE. The CDR3 is 13 residues long. Trimming removed 3 bases from V and 9 bases from J; junction bases left unmatched: 6. The CDR3 nucleotides read TGTGCCAGCAGCGGCCGACAGGGTGGCATTCAGTACTTC. Its protein is CASSGRQGGIQYF. Supplemented by reference TRBV9 and TRBJ2-4, the full variable domain reads DSGVTQTPKHLITATGQRVTLRCSPRSGDLSVYWYQQSLDQGLQFLIQYYNGEERAKGNILERFSAQQFPDLHSELNLSSLELGDSALYFCASSGRQGGIQYFGAGTRLSVL.

This clonotype was seen only a few times. The genes are TRBV27 and TRBJ1-2, with D possibly being TRBD1 (6 bases). The CDR3 sequence is 13 residues long. The ends were cut back, 5 bases at V and 2 bases at J, with 9 bases in the middle. CDR1 and CDR2 (germline): MNHEY, SMNVEV (reference sequence). In nucleotides, the CDR3 is TGTGCCAGCAGTAGGGGGGTCAACTATGGCTACACCTTC. Protein: CASSRGVNYGYTF.

This clonotype occurred a few times. The chain has TRBV29-1 and TRBJ1-2, with TRBD1 as a possible D gene (5 bases). V lost 7 bases, J lost 8 bases, and 14 bases lay in between. The germline CDR1 and CDR2 sequences are SQVTM and ANQGSEA. The CDR3 is 11 amino acids. The chain's CDR3 is CSAHGTWGYTF. For the CDR3, the DNA is TGCAGCGCCCACGGGACCTGGGGCTACACCTTC.

The chain carries TRBV2 and TRBJ2-1; D not certain. V was trimmed by 7 bases and J by 4 bases, leaving 8 bases between them. This CDR3 contains 12 residues. Germline lookup yields CDR1 SNHLY and CDR2 FYNNEI. CDR3 protein: CASNPPYNEQFF. The CDR3 DNA reads as TGTGCCAGCAACCCCCCGTACAATGAGCAGTTCTTC.

This clonotype was picked up many times. This chain links TRBV5-1 with TRBJ1-3, with 8 nucleotides matching TRBD1. The CDR3 consists of 17 residues. CDR1 and CDR2 (germline): SGHRS, YFSETQ. V was pared by 1 base and J by 0 bases, with 6 bases of the junction left unmatched. In DNA form, the CDR3 reads TGCGCCAGCAGCTTGCACGGACAGGGAGTCTCTGGAAACACCATATATTTT. Its translation is CASSLHGQGVSGNTIYF.

This clonotype occurred many times. This chain connects TRBV6-4 to TRBJ2-3; 10 positions agree with TRBD2. The length of the CDR3 is 16 residues. In germline, CDR1 is MRHNA, CDR2 SNTAGT. J gave up 7 bases and V 9 bases, and 16 bases lay outside the gene matches. As DNA, the CDR3 is TGTGCCAGTACTGGACTAGCGGTCCTCTTAAATCATACGCAGTATTTT. Protein: CASTGLAVLLNHTQYF.

At least ten counts were recorded for this clonotype. This chain connects TRBV20-1 to TRBJ2-5; weak D call: TRBD1 (5 bases). Germline-derived CDR1 and CDR2 are DFQATT and SNEGSKA (reference sequence). The CDR3 totals 15 residues. V dropped 0 bases and J dropped 1 base, with 12 bases sitting between them. The CDR3 loop is CSARDTETVQETQYF. The CDR3 DNA reads as TGCAGTGCTAGAGATACCGAGACAGTCCAAGAGACCCAGTACTTC.

This clonotype has a count of ten or more. This chain links TRBV12-3 or TRBV12-4 with TRBJ1-5; maybe TRBD1 (5 bases). V lost 5 bases and J lost 5, with 19 bases in between. The length of the CDR3 is 16 residues. The CDR3 DNA reads as TGTGCCAGCAGTACTACCTGGGACTCACGGGATCAGCCCCAGCATTTT. It encodes CASSTTWDSRDQPQHF.

This clonotype was recorded once. The rearrangement uses TRBV4-2 and TRBJ1-4, with D unresolved. CDR1 and CDR2 (germline): LGHNA, YNFKEQ. The CDR3 sequence is 15 residues long. Trimming took 1 base from V and 7 from J, leaving 13 bases between them. CDR3 in DNA: TGTGCCAGCAGCCAAGTGCCCGGGAATGGTGAAAAACTGTTTTTT. It codes for CASSQVPGNGEKLFF.

This clonotype turned up a few times. The rearrangement links TRBV7-2 to TRBJ2-5; perhaps TRBD1 as D (5 bases). V was shortened by 5 bases and J by 9 bases, with 10 bases between the two germline ends. The CDR3 loop spans 11 amino acids. Looked up from germline, CDR1 is SGHTA and CDR2 is FQGNSA. The CDR3 protein is CASSREGAQYF. CDR3 DNA sequence: TGTGCCAGCAGCCGAGAAGGGGCCCAGTACTTC.

This clonotype was counted only a few times. The V gene is TRBV7-2, the J gene TRBJ2-7; the match to TRBD1 covers 7 bases. Germline CDR1 reads SGHTA; CDR2 reads FQGNSA. CDR3 length equals 15 residues. The V and J ends lost 5 bases and 0 bases, in that order; junction bases with no gene match: 7. The DNA of the CDR3 is TGTGCCAGCAGCGTTACCGGGACAGCCTCCTACGAGCAGTACTTC. Translation: CASSVTGTASYEQYF.

There are many counts of this clonotype. The chain carries TRBV7-2 and TRBJ2-5, with TRBD2 matching over 10 bases. The CDR3 covers 15 residues. Germline V gene sequence: CDR1 SGHTA, CDR2 FQGNSA. J lost 2 bases, V lost 3 bases, and 3 bases had no gene match. CDR3 nucleotide sequence: TGTGCCAGCAGCTTTAATAGCGGGGGGCAAGAGACCCAGTACTTC. Its protein is CASSFNSGGQETQYF. Drawing the rest from reference TRBV7-2 and TRBJ2-5, the complete variable domain is GAGVSQSPSNKVTEKGKDVELRCDPISGHTALYWYRQSLGQGLEFLIYFQGNSAPDKSGLPSDRFSAERTGGSVSTLTIQRTQQEDSAVYLCASSFNSGGQETQYFGPGTRLLVL.

The rearrangement joins TRBV20-1 to TRBJ2-2; 7 nucleotides agree with TRBD1. The CDR3 spans 15 residues. In germline, CDR1 is DFQATT, CDR2 SNEGSKA (reference sequence). V lost 5 bases and J lost 4; bases outside the gene matches: 10. The CDR3, as DNA: TGCAGTGCTTCGACAGGGCCCCTGGGCACCGGGGAGCTGTTTTTT. This codes for CSASTGPLGTGELFF.

This rearrangement joins TRBV7-9 to TRBJ2-1; TRBD1 aligns across 7 bases. The trim removed 5 bases at V and 8 bases at J, leaving 15 bases unmatched. The CDR3 has 16 amino acids. Per germline, CDR1 SEHNR and CDR2 FQNEAQ (reference sequence). The CDR3 sequence is CASSATGDGVWDEQFF. The CDR3 DNA reads as TGTGCCAGCAGCGCTACAGGGGATGGCGTTTGGGATGAGCAGTTCTTC.

This chain links TRBV19 with TRBJ2-2, with D perhaps TRBD2 (6 bases). The germline gives CDR1 LNHDA, CDR2 SQIVND (reference sequence). The length of the CDR3 is 16 residues. V shed 2 bases and J shed 0 bases, with 10 bases lying between them. The DNA for the CDR3 is TGTGCCAGTAGTATAACTAGCTTCGCGAACACCGGGGAGCTGTTTTTT. Its protein product is CASSITSFANTGELFF.

This clonotype was recorded many times. The rearrangement uses TRBV20-1 and TRBJ2-7; maybe TRBD2 (6 bases). Trimming removed 0 bases from V and 4 bases from J, with 22 bases in between. The CDR3 loop spans 17 amino acids. CDR1 and CDR2 (germline): DFQATT, SNEGSKA (reference sequence). The CDR3 DNA is TGCAGTGCTAGAGATCGGGCGGGGACCGGGGTCGGGTACGAGCAGTACTTC. It encodes CSARDRAGTGVGYEQYF.

This chain joins TRBV7-6 and TRBJ2-2, with TRBD2 matching 13 bases. Looked up from germline, CDR1 is SGHVS and CDR2 is FNYEAQ. The V gene end was trimmed by 11 bases and the J gene end by 0 bases; junction bases not matched to a gene: 6. CDR3 length: 16 amino acids. CDR3 DNA: TGTGCCGTACTAGGACTAGCGGGAGCGAACACCGGGGAGCTGTTTTTT. It is translated as CAVLGLAGANTGELFF.

The table lists this clonotype with a few counts. The genes are TRBV28 and TRBJ2-5; TRBD1 agrees at 8 bases. Germline V lookup: CDR1 MDHEN, CDR2 SYDVKM. Trimming at V came to 6 bases and at J to 4 bases, leaving 4 bases not matched to a gene. This CDR3 contains 13 residues. The CDR3, as DNA: TGTGCCAGCAGGGGCAGGGGGCGAGAGACCCAGTACTTC. Translated, it gives CASRGRGRETQYF.

This clonotype was detected only a few times. This chain links TRBV7-8 with TRBJ1-2, with no clear D. CDR3 length: 12 residues. The V and J ends lost 3 bases and 4 bases respectively, with 6 bases between them. The germline CDR1 and CDR2 sequences are SGHVS and FQNEAQ. CDR3 protein: CASSLPGYGYTF. CDR3 nucleotides: TGTGCCAGCAGCTTGCCAGGCTATGGCTACACCTTC.

The gene calls are TRBV5-5 and TRBJ2-2; TRBD1 matches 10 bases. V lost 4 bases and J lost 4; bases outside the gene matches: 4. This CDR3 region has 15 residues. From germline, CDR1 is SGHKS and CDR2 YYEKEE (reference sequence). The CDR3 spells CASSGTGAFTGELFF. In nucleotides, the CDR3 is TGTGCCAGCAGCGGGACAGGGGCCTTCACCGGGGAGCTGTTTTTT.

The genes are TRBV20-1 and TRBJ2-1, with 11 nucleotides matching TRBD2. The CDR3 length is 13 residues. V trimming: 4 bases; J trimming: 8 bases; junction bases outside the gene matches: 4. From germline, CDR1 is DFQATT and CDR2 SNEGSKA (reference sequence). As DNA, the CDR3 is TGCAGTGCTAAGACTAGCGGGGATGATGAGCAGTTCTTC. This sequence encodes CSAKTSGDDEQFF.

This clonotype was seen at least ten times. The chain has TRBV20-1 and TRBJ2-7, with a possible D match to TRBD1 (5 bases). Germline CDR1 DFQATT, CDR2 SNEGSKA (reference sequence). The CDR3 spans 13 residues. V was clipped by 3 bases and J by 3 bases, with 12 bases between them. CDR3 bases: TGCAGTGCTAGGGACATTCAGAGCTACGAGCAGTACTTC. It translates to CSARDIQSYEQYF.

The chain employs TRBV19 and TRBJ1-4, with no clear D. V lost 6 bases, J lost 7 bases, and 6 bases lay in between. Germline V gene lookup returns CDR1 LNHDA and CDR2 SQIVND (reference sequence). This CDR3 comprises 11 residues. This CDR3 is CASRKSEKLFF. The CDR3, as DNA: TGTGCCAGTAGAAAAAGTGAAAAACTGTTTTTT.